This TCR beta chain was captured by sequencing in a study of cytomegalovirus exposure and HLA in healthy donors. General observations from the study: Most CMV-associated TCR beta chains were later found to appear HLA-restricted. Researchers reportedly found TCR beta sequences accurately predicted most subjects' HLA-A and HLA-B alleles. It was only CMV serostatus that was available as immune exposure information. Most sequenced TCRs were rare (though some public TCRs occurred in many donors).

Comment on this clone: No antigen is known for it.

Both 60 Vbeta primers and 13 Jbeta primers went into the PCR. Clones were sequenced by immunoSEQ multiplex PCR, and TCRdb holds only the in-frame ones, with some missing. This sample has about 120,000 clones, with around 80% found just once. The CDR3 runs to 16 residues. Germline V gene data show CDR1 as SGDLS and CDR2 as YYNGEE. V lost 4 bases to trimming and J lost 3 bases, with 20 bases between them. The rearrangement uses TRBV9 and TRBJ2-7, with D possibly matching TRBD2 (6 bases). Sequenced input: PBMCs. The TCR sequence derives from a woman aged 35 to 49 in good health and CMV-seropositive. The CDR3 reads CASSTTQGLGHYEQYF. The CDR3 DNA follows: TGTGCCAGCAGCACCACTCAGGGACTTGGTCACTACGAGCAGTACTTC.